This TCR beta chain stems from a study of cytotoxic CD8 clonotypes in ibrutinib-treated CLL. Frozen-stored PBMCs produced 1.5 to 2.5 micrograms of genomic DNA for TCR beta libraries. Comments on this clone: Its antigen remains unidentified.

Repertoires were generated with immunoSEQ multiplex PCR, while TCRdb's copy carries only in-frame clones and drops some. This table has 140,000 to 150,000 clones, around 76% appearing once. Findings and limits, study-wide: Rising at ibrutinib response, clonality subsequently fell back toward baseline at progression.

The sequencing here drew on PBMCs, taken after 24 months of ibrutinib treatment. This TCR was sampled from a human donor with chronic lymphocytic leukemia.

The CDR3 DNA sequence: TGCGCCAGCAGCTTGTATCAGGGATCGGATGGCTACACCTTC. This codes for CASSLYQGSDGYTF. V gene TRBV5-1 combines with J gene TRBJ1-2; D may be TRBD1 (5 bases). Germline CDR1 and CDR2: SGHRS and YFSETQ. The germline V and J ends were trimmed by 1 base and 6 bases, with 13 bases remaining between them. The CDR3 consists of 14 residues.